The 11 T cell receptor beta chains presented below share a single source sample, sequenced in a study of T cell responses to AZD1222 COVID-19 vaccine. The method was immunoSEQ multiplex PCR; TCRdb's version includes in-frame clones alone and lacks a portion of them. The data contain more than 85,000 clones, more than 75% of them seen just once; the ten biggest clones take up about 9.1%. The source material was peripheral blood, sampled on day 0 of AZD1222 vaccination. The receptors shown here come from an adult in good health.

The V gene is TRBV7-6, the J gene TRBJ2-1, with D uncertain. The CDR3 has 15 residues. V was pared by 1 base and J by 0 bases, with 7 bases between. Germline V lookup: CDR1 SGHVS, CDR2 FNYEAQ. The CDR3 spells CASSLESASYNEQFF. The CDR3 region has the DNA TGTGCCAGCAGCTTAGAGTCTGCCTCCTACAATGAGCAGTTCTTC.

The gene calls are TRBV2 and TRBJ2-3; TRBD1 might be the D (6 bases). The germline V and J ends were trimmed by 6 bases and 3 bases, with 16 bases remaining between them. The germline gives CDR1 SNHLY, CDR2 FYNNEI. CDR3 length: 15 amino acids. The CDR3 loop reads CASSETGIVTDTQYF. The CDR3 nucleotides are TGTGCCAGCAGCGAAACAGGGATAGTGACAGATACGCAGTATTTT.

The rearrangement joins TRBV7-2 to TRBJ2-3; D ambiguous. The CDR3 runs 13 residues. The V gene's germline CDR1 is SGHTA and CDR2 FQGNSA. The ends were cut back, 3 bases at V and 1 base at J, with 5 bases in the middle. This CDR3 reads CASSFRGTDTQYF. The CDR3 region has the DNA TGTGCCAGCAGCTTCCGTGGCACAGATACGCAGTATTTT. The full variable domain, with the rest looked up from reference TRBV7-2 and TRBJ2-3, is GAGVSQSPSNKVTEKGKDVELRCDPISGHTALYWYRQSLGQGLEFLIYFQGNSAPDKSGLPSDRFSAERTGGSVSTLTIQRTQQEDSAVYLCASSFRGTDTQYFGPGTRLTVL.

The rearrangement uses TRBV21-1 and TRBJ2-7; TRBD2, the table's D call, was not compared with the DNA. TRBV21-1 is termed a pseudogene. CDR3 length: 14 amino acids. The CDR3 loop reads CAIRQGLACYEQYF. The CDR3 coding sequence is TGTGCCATCAGACAGGGACTAGCTTGCTACGAGCAGTACTTC.

CDR3 residues: CASSERLAGAYEQYF. CDR3 sequence (DNA): TGTGCCAGCAGTGAAAGGCTAGCGGGGGCCTACGAGCAGTACTTC. The chain has TRBV2 and TRBJ2-7, with 10 bases identical to TRBD2. The V and J ends lost 2 bases and 2 bases, in that order; junction bases with no gene match: 3. This CDR3 has 15 amino acids. Germline values: CDR1 SNHLY, CDR2 FYNNEI.

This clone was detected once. The DNA of the CDR3 is TGTGCCTGGAGCGGGGGACTAGCCTATACGCAGTATTTT. Translation gives CAWSGGLAYTQYF. V usage is TRBV30 and J usage is TRBJ2-3; 9 bases are a match to TRBD2. This CDR3 spans 13 amino acids. V shed 3 bases, J shed 7 bases, and the junction held 5 bases outside the gene matches. CDR1 GTSNPN and CDR2 SVGIG come from the germline V gene (reference sequence).

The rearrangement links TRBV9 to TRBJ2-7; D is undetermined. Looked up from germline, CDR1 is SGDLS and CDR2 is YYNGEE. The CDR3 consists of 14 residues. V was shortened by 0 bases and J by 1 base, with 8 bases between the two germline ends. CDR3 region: CASSVGSLSYEQYF. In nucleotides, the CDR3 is TGTGCCAGCAGCGTAGGTTCCCTTTCCTACGAGCAGTACTTC.

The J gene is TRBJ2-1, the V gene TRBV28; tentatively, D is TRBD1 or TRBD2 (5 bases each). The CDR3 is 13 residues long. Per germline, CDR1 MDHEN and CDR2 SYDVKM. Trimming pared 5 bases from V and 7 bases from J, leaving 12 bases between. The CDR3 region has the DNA TGTGCCAGCAGTCCCCCGGGACGGAATGAGCAGTTCTTC. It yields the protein CASSPPGRNEQFF.

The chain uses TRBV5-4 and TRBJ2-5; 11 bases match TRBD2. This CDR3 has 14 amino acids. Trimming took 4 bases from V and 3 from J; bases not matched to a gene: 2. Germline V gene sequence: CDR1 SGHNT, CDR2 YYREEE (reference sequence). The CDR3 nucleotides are TGTGCCAGCAGCATGGGACTAGCGGAAGAGACCCAGTACTTC. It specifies CASSMGLAEETQYF. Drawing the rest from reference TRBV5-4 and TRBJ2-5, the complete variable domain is ETGVTQSPTHLIKTRGQQVTLRCSSQSGHNTVSWYQQALGQGPQFIFQYYREEENGRGNFPPRFSGLQFPNYSSELNVNALELDDSALYLCASSMGLAEETQYFGPGTRLLVL.

This CDR3 reads CASSLAPGSTYEQYF. DNA for the CDR3: TGCGCCAGCAGCTTGGCCCCGGGGTCAACCTACGAGCAGTACTTC. The chain is built from TRBV5-1 and TRBJ2-7; perhaps TRBD2 as D (5 bases). The germline CDR1 and CDR2 sequences are SGHRS and YFSETQ. CDR3 length equals 15 residues. V lost 0 bases to trimming and J lost 2 bases, with 12 bases between them.

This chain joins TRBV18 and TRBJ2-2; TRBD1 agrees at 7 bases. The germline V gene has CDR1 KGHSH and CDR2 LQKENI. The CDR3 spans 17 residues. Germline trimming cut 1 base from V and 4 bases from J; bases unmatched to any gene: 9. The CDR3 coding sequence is TGTGCCAGCTCACCACGGCAGGGGGTTGCGAGCACCGGGGAGCTGTTTTTT. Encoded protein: CASSPRQGVASTGELFF.